The clone carrying this T cell receptor beta chain was recorded many times. Its target is not known. The cDNA came from 5'RACE with 10-nucleotide random UMIs. Every sequencing run generated in excess of 180 million TCR-beta sequences. These sequences covered 15-18 subjects. TCRdb redid the calling of the 5' RACE reads with MiXCR, one entry per CDR3 protein. Seen here are 75,000 to 90,000 distinct CDR3 sequences, 9% to 12% observed once, and the top ten hold about 2%. This entry is derived from a study of neurological immune-mediated disorders. Regarding the study as a whole: The study found no CDR3 amino acid sequences shared by expanded clones across subjects, suggesting private repertoires in all groups.

PBMCs numbering 2 million and stored at -80 C yielded the unsorted libraries. V lost 4 bases, J lost 3 bases, and 28 bases lay in between. CDR3 length: 20 residues. Germline V lookup: CDR1 LNHNV, CDR2 YYDKDF (reference sequence). The sample consisted of PBMCs. The clonotype comes from a man in his forties in good health. The chain combines TRBV15 with TRBJ2-1; tentative D call: TRBD2 (6 bases). The CDR3 spells CATSILGGDLGVTHYNEQFF. In DNA, the CDR3 is TGTGCCACCAGCATCCTAGGAGGGGACCTCGGAGTGACGCACTACAATGAGCAGTTCTTC.